The 15 T cell receptor beta chains below come from one sample, sequenced in a study of blood T cells in healthy people across ages. A second PCR, run for roughly 6 to 11 cycles, used a sample-barcoded 5' primer plus a J-beta primer mix. MiXCR was run by TCRdb on the 5' RACE reads, yielding one entry per CDR3 protein. Of more than 900,000 distinct CDR3 sequences in the sample, 25% to 35% are singletons; the top ten hold 10% to 13%. This same sample was also part of a study on T cells of mothers and their children.

The sequencing sample was made of blood. These receptors all stem from a woman aged 35 to 49 in good health.

This clonotype showed up many times. This sequence joins TRBV4-3 and TRBJ2-7; 8 bases line up with TRBD2. The V segment lost 4 bases and the J segment 0 bases; nucleotides outside the gene matches: 14. This CDR3 spans 18 amino acids. Germline CDR1 is LGHNA and CDR2 is YSLEER. CDR3 sequence: CASSPGPVSGVSSYEQYF. The CDR3, as DNA: TGCGCCAGCAGCCCCGGGCCGGTTAGCGGGGTAAGCTCCTACGAGCAGTACTTC.

This clonotype was picked up many times. The gene calls are TRBV6-1 and TRBJ2-7; D gene unclear. The CDR3 spans 13 residues. Trimming removed 6 bases at V and 0 bases at J, with 9 bases between. Looked up from germline, CDR1 is MNHNS and CDR2 is SASEGT. CDR3 nucleotides: TGTGCCAGCAGAGTCTCCAGCTCCTACGAGCAGTACTTC. Its translation is CASRVSSSYEQYF.

The rearrangement uses TRBV6-6 and TRBJ1-1; possible D gene TRBD1, 5 bases. The germline CDR1 and CDR2 sequences are MNHNY and SVGAGI (reference sequence). CDR3 size: 13 residues. V was clipped by 7 bases and J by 7 bases, with 16 bases between them. The DNA of the CDR3 is TGTGCCAGCAATGCCGGGGCTTATATTGAAGCTTTCTTT. Protein sequence: CASNAGAYIEAFF.

At least ten counts were recorded for this clonotype. The chain recombines TRBV28 with TRBJ2-7; D may match TRBD1 or TRBD2 (5 bases each). V was pared by 7 bases and J by 1 base, with 14 bases between. The CDR3 extends over 14 amino acids. Germline V lookup: CDR1 MDHEN, CDR2 SYDVKM. CDR3 DNA sequence: TGTGCCAGCACCCCCCGGGGACGGTCCTACGAGCAGTACTTC. Translation gives CASTPRGRSYEQYF.

This clonotype has a single count. Its ends do not fully match the called genes, so a read error is possible. The rearrangement links TRBV28 to TRBJ2-3; 7 nucleotides align to TRBD1. The CDR3 is 15 residues long. Per germline, CDR1 MDHEN and CDR2 SYDVKM. CDR3 coding DNA: TGTGCCAGCACCTGGGGACAGAGGGTAACTGATATGCAGTATTTT. Translated, it gives CASTWGQRVTDMQYF.

The chain carries TRBV7-2 and TRBJ1-1; TRBD1 agrees at 11 bases. V was pared by 5 bases and J by 3 bases, with 11 bases of the junction left unmatched. This CDR3 has 17 residues. The germline gives CDR1 SGHTA, CDR2 FQGNSA. The CDR3 loop is CASSTGQGGALYTEAFF. CDR3 nucleotide sequence: TGTGCCAGCAGCACGGGACAGGGGGGAGCCTTATACACTGAAGCTTTCTTT.

The chain has TRBV9 and TRBJ2-1; maybe TRBD2 (6 bases). The germline gives CDR1 SGDLS, CDR2 YYNGEE. Trimming cost V 0 bases and J 4 bases, with 14 bases left between them. This CDR3 spans 16 amino acids. The CDR3 DNA reads TGTGCCAGCAGCGTAGCTGGGGGACTCCTATACAATGAGCAGTTCTTC. Translated, it gives CASSVAGGLLYNEQFF.

V usage is TRBV24-1 and J usage is TRBJ2-5, with D possibly called TRBD1 or TRBD2 (5 bases each). Trimming took off 3 bases at V and 1 base at J, with 11 bases between the two ends. The CDR3 runs to 15 residues. CDR1 is KGHDR and CDR2 is SFDVKD in the germline V gene. This CDR3 is CATSDPRELQETQYF. The DNA of the CDR3 is TGTGCCACCAGTGATCCCAGGGAGCTCCAAGAGACCCAGTACTTC.

Many counts were recorded for this clonotype. V usage is TRBV9 and J usage is TRBJ2-1; D might be TRBD2 (6 bases). The V gene lost 5 bases and the J gene lost 9 bases, with 12 bases spanning the gap. The CDR3 is 12 amino acids. Germline V gene sequence: CDR1 SGDLS, CDR2 YYNGEE. DNA of the CDR3: TGTGCCAGCAGAGCCCCGGAGGGTGAGCAGTTCTTC. Amino acids: CASRAPEGEQFF.

The table lists this clonotype with many counts. The chain links TRBV27 to TRBJ1-2, with unresolved D. Trimming took 6 bases from V and 2 from J, leaving 13 bases between them. Germline values: CDR1 MNHEY, CDR2 SMNVEV (reference sequence). CDR3 length: 14 residues. CDR3 amino acids: CASRTQDGNYGYTF. CDR3 coding DNA: TGTGCCAGCAGGACCCAAGACGGGAACTATGGCTACACCTTC.

This clonotype came up once. This rearrangement joins TRBV21-1 to TRBJ2-5; the table names TRBD2, a call not compared with the DNA. With the DNA end fitting TRBJ2-7 better, the J assignment may be wrong. TRBV21-1 is assigned pseudogene status. This CDR3 is built from 16 residues. Written as DNA, the CDR3 is TGTGCCAGCAGCAAAGGGCTAGCGGGGTTTACCTACGAGCAGTACTTC. Its translation is CASSKGLAGFTYEQYF.

This CDR3 reads CASSPKTDRGNGQYF. CDR3 DNA: TGTGCCAGCTCACCAAAAACGGACAGGGGCAATGGGCAGTACTTC. The V gene is TRBV18, the J gene TRBJ2-7, with 9 bases matching TRBD1. Germline V gives CDR1 KGHSH, CDR2 LQKENI. This CDR3 region has 15 residues. V lost 2 bases to trimming and J lost 9 bases; unmatched junction nucleotides: 11. Full variable domain (missing parts from reference TRBV18 and TRBJ2-7): NAGVMQNPRHLVRRRGQEARLRCSPMKGHSHVYWYRQLPEEGLKFMVYLQKENIIDESGMPKERFSAEFPKEGPSILRIQQVVRGDSAAYFCASSPKTDRGNGQYFGPGTRLTVT.

This clonotype came up many times. The chain uses TRBV7-6 and TRBJ2-1, with 8 bases lining up with TRBD2. The CDR3 is 15 residues long. The germline CDR1 and CDR2 sequences are SGHVS and FNYEAQ. V was clipped by 0 bases and J by 7 bases; unmatched bases: 5. The CDR3 here is CASSLASGTGNEQFF. In DNA form, the CDR3 reads TGTGCCAGCAGCTTAGCTAGCGGGACGGGTAATGAGCAGTTCTTC. Based on the CDR3 plus reference TRBV7-6 and TRBJ2-1, the full variable domain is GAGVSQSPRYKVTKRGQDVALRCDPISGHVSLYWYRQALGQGPEFLTYFNYEAQQDKSGLPNDRFSAERPEGSISTLTIQRTEQRDSAMYRCASSLASGTGNEQFFGPGTRLTVL.

The V call is TRBV20-1, the J call TRBJ2-3, with a possible D match to TRBD2 (6 bases). Trimming removed 0 bases from V and 2 bases from J, with 15 bases in between. The CDR3 contains 16 residues. CDR1 is DFQATT, CDR2 SNEGSKA, per germline (reference sequence). DNA for the CDR3: TGCAGTGCTAGAGATCCCCGGCTAGCGTTCACAGATACGCAGTATTTT. Protein sequence: CSARDPRLAFTDTQYF.

This clonotype was recorded a few times. The chain is built from TRBV18 and TRBJ1-2, with D hard to call. Germline V gene sequence: CDR1 KGHSH, CDR2 LQKENI. The V end was cut by 0 bases, the J end by 7 bases, with 18 bases between. The CDR3 has 16 amino acids. Written as DNA, the CDR3 is TGTGCCAGCTCACCACCGGGCCGGGCGGCGGTGTCTGGCTACACCTTC. This translates into CASSPPGRAAVSGYTF.